This record looks at one TCR beta chain sequence and its context. This sample was included in a study of blood T cell repertoires in COVID-19. Looking at the study overall: PBMCs, B-cell-depleted T cells, or T cells were the source of the cDNA or gDNA that made up the material.

The CDR3 contains 16 residues. Germline CDR1 is SGHTA and CDR2 is FQGNSA. J gave up 8 bases and V 5 bases, and 14 bases lay outside the gene matches. The protocol was immunoSEQ multiplex PCR, while the TCRdb copy is restricted to in-frame clones and leaves out a portion. The top ten clones hold approximately 6.2% of a sample with fewer than 110,000 clones, more than 75% of them seen once. Specimen: peripheral blood. The chain couples TRBV7-2 to TRBJ1-4; 7 nucleotides align to TRBD1. This TCR derives from a human donor in a cohort sampled during active COVID-19. CDR3 residues: CASSPTPSGTEEKLFF. In DNA, the CDR3 is TGTGCCAGCAGCCCCACTCCATCCGGGACAGAGGAAAAACTGTTTTTT.